This T cell receptor (beta chain) was found in a study of sequential checkpoint blockade in melanoma. TCRdb's table, derived via immunoSEQ multiplex PCR, lists solely in-frame clones and lacks some. The table has about 5,300 clones, about three fifths seen once. Specified treatment: randomized to nivolumab then ipilimumab (arm A) or the reverse (arm B). CDR1 is SGHDT, CDR2 YYEEEE, per germline. The length of the CDR3 is 17 residues. Germline trimming cut 2 bases from V and 3 bases from J; bases unmatched to any gene: 8. This clone was counted between two and nine times. The specimen was CD8+ T cells sorted from blood (inferred from file names), collected from a patient given nivolumab and ipilimumab in sequence. The receptor comes from a human donor with melanoma. The rearrangement links TRBV5-6 to TRBJ2-2; 9 bases map to TRBD2. As DNA, the CDR3 is TGTGCCAGCAGCTTTAGGCGGGGGGGAGCCTACACCGGGGAGCTGTTTTTT. It codes for CASSFRRGGAYTGELFF.